Presented here are 17 T cell receptor beta chains from one specimen sequenced in a study of a mutant IDH1 vaccine in newly diagnosed glioma. Indicated time point: week 5, during vaccination. With topical imiquimod, each dose of the vaccine consisted of 300 ug of mutant IDH1 20-mer peptide. These receptors have no identified antigens. The protocol was immunoSEQ multiplex PCR, while the TCRdb copy is restricted to in-frame clones and leaves out a portion. The table includes over 30,000 clones, about three fifths detected once. Sequencing was performed on PBMCs, taken from a glioma patient whose treatment included an IDH1 peptide vaccine. All receptors come from a woman aged 18-29 years with glioma.

This chain links TRBV7-2 with TRBJ2-5; D might be TRBD2 (5 bases). Germline CDR1 and CDR2: SGHTA and FQGNSA. V was cut by 5 bases and J by 5 bases, with 15 bases left in between. The CDR3 is made up of 14 amino acids. In DNA, the CDR3 is TGTGCCAGCAGCCGTAACGGACTTGAGGAGACCCAGTACTTC. Protein sequence: CASSRNGLEETQYF.

V usage is TRBV28 and J usage is TRBJ1-4; 7 bases are a match to TRBD1. From germline, CDR1 is MDHEN and CDR2 SYDVKM. Trimming at V came to 6 bases and at J to 8 bases, leaving 12 bases not matched to a gene. This CDR3 region has 15 residues. CDR3 protein: CASSPRRTGLEKLFF. The CDR3 nucleotides are TGTGCCAGCAGCCCTCGCCGGACAGGCTTAGAAAAACTGTTTTTT.

This clone was recorded a few times. This sequence joins TRBV11-2 and TRBJ2-7; D is ambiguous. The CDR3 runs to 13 residues. Trimming cost V 1 base and J 3 bases, with 7 bases left between them. CDR1 and CDR2 from the germline V gene are SGHAT and FQNNGV. The CDR3 DNA is TGTGCCAGCAGCTTAGCTCTTTACTACGAGCAGTACTTC. Translation gives CASSLALYYEQYF.

J is TRBJ1-2 and V is TRBV9, with D possibly TRBD1 on 5 matching bases. CDR3 size: 13 residues. Germline CDR1 and CDR2: SGDLS and YYNGEE. V was trimmed by 5 bases and J by 6 bases, leaving 14 bases between them. CDR3 region: CASSPIGGNGYTF. Written as DNA, the CDR3 is TGTGCCAGCAGTCCCATTGGGGGGAATGGCTACACCTTC. The full variable domain, rest sourced from reference TRBV9 and TRBJ1-2, is DSGVTQTPKHLITATGQRVTLRCSPRSGDLSVYWYQQSLDQGLQFLIQYYNGEERAKGNILERFSAQQFPDLHSELNLSSLELGDSALYFCASSPIGGNGYTFGSGTRLTVV.

The sample holds a few counts of this clone. The V gene is TRBV5-6, the J gene TRBJ1-1; a weak D match, TRBD1 (5 bases). The V end was cut by 1 base, the J end by 0 bases, with 10 bases between. From germline, CDR1 is SGHDT and CDR2 YYEEEE. The CDR3 runs 15 residues. The CDR3 nucleotides read TGTGCCAGCAGCTTGAATGGGGCCCTGAACACTGAAGCTTTCTTT. As protein: CASSLNGALNTEAFF.

The chain employs TRBV6-1 and TRBJ2-2, with D hard to call. Germline CDR1 is MNHNS and CDR2 is SASEGT. The ends were cut back, 1 base at V and 3 bases at J, with 3 bases in the middle. The CDR3 totals 13 residues. This chain's CDR3 is CASSEGHTGELFF. DNA for the CDR3: TGTGCCAGCAGTGAAGGGCACACCGGGGAGCTGTTTTTT.

V usage is TRBV18 and J usage is TRBJ2-7; weak D call: TRBD2 (5 bases). Trimming took 3 bases from V and 9 from J, leaving 12 bases between them. Per the germline V gene, CDR1 is KGHSH and CDR2 is LQKENI. This CDR3 region has 12 residues. Here the CDR3 DNA reads TGTGCCAGCTCACCCTCTCTAGGAGGGCAGTACTTC. Translated, it gives CASSPSLGGQYF.

V gene TRBV7-3 combines with J gene TRBJ2-1, with 12 bases lining up with TRBD2. V shed 2 bases, J shed 3 bases, and the junction held 2 bases outside the gene matches. Germline values: CDR1 SGHTA, CDR2 FQGTGA. There are 16 residues in the CDR3. This CDR3 is CASSLGLAGHYNEQFF. CDR3 nucleotides: TGTGCCAGCAGCTTAGGACTAGCGGGGCACTACAATGAGCAGTTCTTC.

The chain couples TRBV4-1 to TRBJ2-7; unclear D gene. The CDR3 runs 14 residues. V shed 1 base and J shed 7 bases, with 14 bases lying between them. Germline V CDR1 and CDR2: MGHRA, YSYEKL. Here the CDR3 reads CASSQGLAPREQYF. The DNA for the CDR3 is TGCGCCAGCAGCCAAGGTTTGGCACCCCGAGAGCAGTACTTC.

The chain recombines TRBV19 with TRBJ1-3; D gene ambiguous. The CDR3 contains 13 residues. From germline, CDR1 is LNHDA and CDR2 SQIVND (reference sequence). The ends were cut back, 5 bases at V and 8 bases at J, with 13 bases in the middle. CDR3 protein: CASSPPRLDTIYF. CDR3 coding DNA: TGTGCCAGTAGTCCTCCGAGACTCGACACCATATATTTT.

The V call is TRBV5-1, the J call TRBJ1-1, with D unclear. In germline, CDR1 is SGHRS, CDR2 YFSETQ. This CDR3 is built from 14 residues. Trimming took off 0 bases at V and 0 bases at J, with 6 bases between the two ends. CDR3 in DNA: TGCGCCAGCAGCTTGGGGGCAATGAACACTGAAGCTTTCTTT. Protein sequence: CASSLGAMNTEAFF. The complete variable domain, with remaining parts taken from reference TRBV5-1 and TRBJ1-1, reads KAGVTQTPRYLIKTRGQQVTLSCSPISGHRSVSWYQQTPGQGLQFLFEYFSETQRNKGNFPGRFSGRQFSNSRSEMNVSTLELGDSALYLCASSLGAMNTEAFFGQGTRLTVV.

This clone was observed a single time. The gene calls are TRBV5-4 and TRBJ2-2, with 12 nucleotides matching TRBD2. Losses at the gene ends were 4 bases for V and 1 base for J; bases not matched to a gene: 2. Germline CDR1 SGHNT, CDR2 YYREEE (reference sequence). This CDR3 spans 16 amino acids. Here the CDR3 DNA reads TGTGCCAGCAGCAAGGGACTAGCGGGGAACACCGGGGAGCTGTTTTTT. The encoded protein is CASSKGLAGNTGELFF.

The chain links TRBV20-1 to TRBJ1-1; TRBD1 aligns across 7 bases. Germline V gene lookup returns CDR1 DFQATT and CDR2 SNEGSKA (reference sequence). Trimming removed 5 bases from V and 7 bases from J; junction bases left unmatched: 4. The CDR3 has 11 residues. The CDR3 sequence is CSARGQYEAFF. DNA for the CDR3: TGCAGTGCTCGGGGACAGTATGAAGCTTTCTTT.

The rearrangement joins TRBV15 to TRBJ2-7; D gene unclear. Per germline, CDR1 LNHNV and CDR2 YYDKDF (reference sequence). Trimming removed 1 base from V and 6 bases from J, with 13 bases in between. The CDR3 totals 14 residues. The CDR3 DNA sequence: TGTGCCACCAGCAGAGGACTCCTATATGGCGAGCAGTACTTC. It codes for CATSRGLLYGEQYF.

The gene calls are TRBV11-3 and TRBJ2-1, with a tentative D call TRBD1 (6 bases). Deletions cut 0 bases from V and 0 bases from J, with 12 bases between. This CDR3 spans 17 amino acids. Germline assignment: CDR1 SGHNT and CDR2 YENEEA. The CDR3 is CASSLDHRGSSYNEQFF. DNA of the CDR3: TGTGCCAGCAGCTTAGATCATAGGGGGTCCTCCTACAATGAGCAGTTCTTC.

This clone has a handful of counts. The rearrangement links TRBV5-5 to TRBJ1-4; 7 bases match TRBD1. With V trimmed by 1 base and J by 0 bases, 6 bases remained unmatched. The CDR3 contains 17 residues. CDR1 is SGHKS and CDR2 is YYEKEE in the germline V gene (reference sequence). The CDR3 DNA follows: TGTGCCAGCAGCTTGACAGGGGCCGTCGCAACTAATGAAAAACTGTTTTTT. Translating gives CASSLTGAVATNEKLFF.

The rearrangement links TRBV5-6 to TRBJ1-3; tentatively, D is TRBD1 (6 bases). V lost 4 bases to trimming and J lost 4 bases, with 15 bases between them. Germline CDR1 is SGHDT and CDR2 is YYEEEE. The CDR3 covers 15 residues. In DNA form, the CDR3 reads TGTGCCAGCAGCCCTACGGGAGGGGGAGGAAACACCATATATTTT. Protein product: CASSPTGGGGNTIYF.